This T cell receptor (beta chain) was captured in a study of blood T cell repertoires in COVID-19. The table lists this clone with a count of one. Other DNA sequences in the same sample also yield this CDR3. Libraries were prepared by immunoSEQ multiplex PCR; TCRdb keeps only in-frame clonotypes and omits some of them. The table lists 100,000 to 150,000 clones, more than 85% of them singletons. This receptor was taken from a man aged 50-59 years with active or convalescent COVID-19. Sequencing was done on a sample of peripheral blood.

This chain's CDR3 is CAWSVGTGYGYTF. The CDR3 DNA is TGTGCCTGGAGTGTAGGGACAGGCTATGGCTACACCTTC. The chain has TRBV30 and TRBJ1-2; 8 nucleotides align to TRBD1. Losses at the gene ends were 0 bases for V and 4 bases for J; bases not matched to a gene: 1. The CDR3 extends over 13 amino acids. From germline, CDR1 is GTSNPN and CDR2 SVGIG (reference sequence). The full variable domain, rest sourced from reference TRBV30 and TRBJ1-2, is SQTIHQWPATLVQPVGSPLSLECTVEGTSNPNLYWYRQAAGRGLQLLFYSVGIGQISSEVPQNLSASRPQDRQFILSSKKLLLSDSGFYLCAWSVGTGYGYTFGSGTRLTVV.